This T cell receptor beta chain was observed in a study of shared clonotypes between healthy human individuals. Regarding the study as a whole: Naive CD4 clonotypes were shared across several donors at around 5%.

CDR1 is SGHAT and CDR2 is FQNNGV in the germline V gene. Trimming removed 5 bases from V and 1 base from J; junction bases left unmatched: 8. The CDR3 runs to 17 residues. To note about this clone: What it binds is unknown.

It was at deep level that the assay was run. Some clones are missing from TCRdb's copy, which holds only in-frame ones; the method was immunoSEQ multiplex PCR. The repertoire holds about 320,000 clones, with more than 75% as singletons. This sequence joins TRBV11-2 and TRBJ2-2, with 9 bases identical to TRBD1. The sample comprised memory CD8+ T cells sorted from blood. As to subset: CD45RO+ cells pooled with CCR7-negative TemRA cells. The source is a man aged 18 to 30 in good health. In DNA, the CDR3 is TGTGCCAGCAGCATCGTGGGACAGGGATTGAACACCGGGGAGCTGTTTTTT. It translates to CASSIVGQGLNTGELFF.